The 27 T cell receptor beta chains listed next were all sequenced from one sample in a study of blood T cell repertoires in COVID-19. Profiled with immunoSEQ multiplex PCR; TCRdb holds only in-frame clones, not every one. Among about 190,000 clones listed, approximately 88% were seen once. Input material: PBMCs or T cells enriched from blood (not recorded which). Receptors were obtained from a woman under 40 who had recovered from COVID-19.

CDR3 coding DNA: TGTGCCAGCAGTTTAACTGGGACAGGGGGTCGTCAGCCCCAGCATTTT. Translation: CASSLTGTGGRQPQHF. This chain joins TRBV27 and TRBJ1-5; TRBD1 matches 11 bases. From germline, CDR1 is MNHEY and CDR2 SMNVEV (reference sequence). V gave up 2 bases and J gave up 6 bases; unmatched junction bases: 6. The CDR3 runs 16 residues.

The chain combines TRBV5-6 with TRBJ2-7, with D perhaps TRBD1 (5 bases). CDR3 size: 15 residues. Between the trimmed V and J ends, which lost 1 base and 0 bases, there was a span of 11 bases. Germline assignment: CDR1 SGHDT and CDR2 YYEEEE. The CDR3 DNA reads TGTGCCAGCAGCTTGCCAGGGCCCGGCTCCTACGAGCAGTACTTC. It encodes CASSLPGPGSYEQYF.

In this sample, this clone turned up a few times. The CDR3 nucleotides are TGTGCCACCGGTAGCGGGGGGGCCTGGACCGGGGAGCTGTTTTTT. Protein: CATGSGGAWTGELFF. The chain uses TRBV27 and TRBJ2-2; 11 bases agree with TRBD2. The V gene's germline CDR1 is MNHEY and CDR2 SMNVEV (reference sequence). This CDR3 is 15 amino acids long. The V segment lost 10 bases and the J segment 5 bases; nucleotides outside the gene matches: 9.

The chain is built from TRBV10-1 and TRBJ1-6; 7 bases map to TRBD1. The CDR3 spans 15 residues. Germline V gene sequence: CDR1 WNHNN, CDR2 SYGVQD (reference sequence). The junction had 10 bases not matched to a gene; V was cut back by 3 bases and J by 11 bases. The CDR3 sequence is CASSDSGQLIPPLHF. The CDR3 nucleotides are TGCGCCAGCAGTGATTCGGGACAGCTGATTCCACCCCTCCACTTT.

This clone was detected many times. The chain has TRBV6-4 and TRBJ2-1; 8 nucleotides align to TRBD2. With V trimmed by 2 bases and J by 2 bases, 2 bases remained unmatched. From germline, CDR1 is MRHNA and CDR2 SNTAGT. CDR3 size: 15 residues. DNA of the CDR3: TGTGCCAGCAGTGACAAAGCGGGGGCCTACAATGAGCAGTTCTTC. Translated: CASSDKAGAYNEQFF.

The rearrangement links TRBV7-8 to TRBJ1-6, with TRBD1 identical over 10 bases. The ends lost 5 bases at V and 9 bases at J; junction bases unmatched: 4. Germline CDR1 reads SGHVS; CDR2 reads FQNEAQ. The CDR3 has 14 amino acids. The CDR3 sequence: CASSTGQGSSPLHF. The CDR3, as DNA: TGTGCCAGCAGCACGGGACAGGGGAGTTCACCCCTCCACTTT.

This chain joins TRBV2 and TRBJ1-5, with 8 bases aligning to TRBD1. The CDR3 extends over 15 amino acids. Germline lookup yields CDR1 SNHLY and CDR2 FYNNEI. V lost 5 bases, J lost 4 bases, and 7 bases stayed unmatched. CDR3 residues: CASSQQGVSNQPQHF. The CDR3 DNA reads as TGTGCCAGCAGTCAACAGGGGGTCTCTAATCAGCCCCAGCATTTT.

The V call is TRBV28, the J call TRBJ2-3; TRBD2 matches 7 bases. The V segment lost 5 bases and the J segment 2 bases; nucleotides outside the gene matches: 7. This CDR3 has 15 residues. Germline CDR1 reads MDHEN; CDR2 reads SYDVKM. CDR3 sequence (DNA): TGTGCCAGCAGTCCTCCCGGACTAGTCACAGATACGCAGTATTTT. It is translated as CASSPPGLVTDTQYF.

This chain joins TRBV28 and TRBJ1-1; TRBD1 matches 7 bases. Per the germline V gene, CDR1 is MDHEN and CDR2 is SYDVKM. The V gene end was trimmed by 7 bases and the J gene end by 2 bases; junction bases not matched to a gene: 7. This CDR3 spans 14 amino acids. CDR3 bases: TGTGCCAGCATCCCCCGGGACAGAAACACTGAAGCTTTCTTT. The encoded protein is CASIPRDRNTEAFF. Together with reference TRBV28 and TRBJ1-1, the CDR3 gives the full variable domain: DVKVTQSSRYLVKRTGEKVFLECVQDMDHENMFWYRQDPGLGLRLIYFSYDVKMKEKGDIPEGYSVSREKKERFSLILESASTNQTSMYLCASIPRDRNTEAFFGQGTRLTVV.

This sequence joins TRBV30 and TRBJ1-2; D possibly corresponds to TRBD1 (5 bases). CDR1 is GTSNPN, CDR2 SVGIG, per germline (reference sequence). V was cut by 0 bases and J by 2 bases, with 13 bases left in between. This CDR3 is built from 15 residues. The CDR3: CAWSVAGRVNYGYTF. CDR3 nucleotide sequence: TGTGCCTGGAGTGTAGCCGGCAGGGTAAACTATGGCTACACCTTC.

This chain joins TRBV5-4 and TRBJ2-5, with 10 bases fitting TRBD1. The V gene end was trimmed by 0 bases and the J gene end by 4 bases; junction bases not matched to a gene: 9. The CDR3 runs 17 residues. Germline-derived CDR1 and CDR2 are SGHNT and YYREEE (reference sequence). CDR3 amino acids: CASSLAAGTGVGETQYF. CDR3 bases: TGTGCCAGCAGCTTGGCTGCCGGGACAGGGGTAGGAGAGACCCAGTACTTC.

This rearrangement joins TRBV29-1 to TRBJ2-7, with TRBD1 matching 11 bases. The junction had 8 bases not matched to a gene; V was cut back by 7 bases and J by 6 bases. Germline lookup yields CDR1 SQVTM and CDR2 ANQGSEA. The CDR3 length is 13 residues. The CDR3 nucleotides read TGCAGCGGCACAGGACAGGGGGCTGGCGAGCAGTACTTC. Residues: CSGTGQGAGEQYF.

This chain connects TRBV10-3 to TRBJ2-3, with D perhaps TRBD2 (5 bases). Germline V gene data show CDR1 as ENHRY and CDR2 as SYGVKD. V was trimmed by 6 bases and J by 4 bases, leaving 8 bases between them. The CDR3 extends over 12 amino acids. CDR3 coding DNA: TGTGCCATCAGGACTAACGCAGATACGCAGTATTTT. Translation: CAIRTNADTQYF.

CDR3 bases: TGTGCCAGCAGTATCTTGACAGGCCCCAATGAAAAACTGTTTTTT. Translating it yields CASSILTGPNEKLFF. The rearrangement links TRBV28 to TRBJ1-4, with D possibly being TRBD1 (6 bases). Germline V gives CDR1 MDHEN, CDR2 SYDVKM. V shed 5 bases and J shed 5 bases, with 15 bases lying between them. This CDR3 has 15 amino acids.

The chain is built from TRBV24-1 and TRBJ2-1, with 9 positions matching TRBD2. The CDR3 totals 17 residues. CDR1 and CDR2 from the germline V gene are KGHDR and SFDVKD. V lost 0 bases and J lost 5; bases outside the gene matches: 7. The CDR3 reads CATSDLTSSGNDNEQFF. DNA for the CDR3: TGTGCCACCAGTGATTTGACTTCTAGCGGGAATGACAATGAGCAGTTCTTC.

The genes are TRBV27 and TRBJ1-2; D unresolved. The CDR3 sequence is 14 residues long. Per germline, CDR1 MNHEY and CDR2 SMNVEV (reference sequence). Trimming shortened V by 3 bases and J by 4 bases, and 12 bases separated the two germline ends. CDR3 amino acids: CASSFHEGFYGYTF. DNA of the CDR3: TGTGCCAGCAGTTTCCACGAGGGCTTCTATGGCTACACCTTC.

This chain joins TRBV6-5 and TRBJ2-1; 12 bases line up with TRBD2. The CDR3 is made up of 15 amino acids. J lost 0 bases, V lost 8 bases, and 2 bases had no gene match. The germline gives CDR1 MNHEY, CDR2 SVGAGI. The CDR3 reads CASSTSGSSYNEQFF. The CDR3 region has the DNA TGTGCCAGCTCGACTAGCGGGAGCTCCTACAATGAGCAGTTCTTC.

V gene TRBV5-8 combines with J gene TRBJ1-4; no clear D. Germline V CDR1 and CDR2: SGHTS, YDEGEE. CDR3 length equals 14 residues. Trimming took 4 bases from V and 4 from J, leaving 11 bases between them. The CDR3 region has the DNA TGTGCCAGCAGCCGGGCGGGGATTAATGAAAAACTGTTTTTT. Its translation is CASSRAGINEKLFF.

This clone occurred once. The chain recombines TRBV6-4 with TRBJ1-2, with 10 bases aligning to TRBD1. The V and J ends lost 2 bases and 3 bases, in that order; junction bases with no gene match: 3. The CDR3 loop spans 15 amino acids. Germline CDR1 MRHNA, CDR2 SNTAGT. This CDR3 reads CASSDPTGGYYGYTF. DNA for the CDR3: TGTGCCAGCAGTGACCCGACAGGGGGCTACTATGGCTACACCTTC.

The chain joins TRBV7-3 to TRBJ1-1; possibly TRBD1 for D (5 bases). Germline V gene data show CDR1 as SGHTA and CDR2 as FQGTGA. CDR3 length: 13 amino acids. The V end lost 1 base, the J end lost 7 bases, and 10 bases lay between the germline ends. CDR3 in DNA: TGTGCCAGCAGCTTAAAAAGGGGCAATGAAGCTTTCTTT. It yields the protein CASSLKRGNEAFF.

This CDR3 is CASRQGFYGYTF. CDR3 in DNA: TGTGCCAGCAGACAGGGGTTTTATGGCTACACCTTC. The rearrangement uses TRBV3-1 (or the pseudogene TRBV3-2) and TRBJ1-2; 7 positions match TRBD1. Germline V gene lookup returns CDR1 LGHDT and CDR2 YNNKEL (reference sequence). The CDR3 is made up of 12 amino acids. The V and J ends lost 6 bases and 5 bases, in that order; junction bases with no gene match: 3.

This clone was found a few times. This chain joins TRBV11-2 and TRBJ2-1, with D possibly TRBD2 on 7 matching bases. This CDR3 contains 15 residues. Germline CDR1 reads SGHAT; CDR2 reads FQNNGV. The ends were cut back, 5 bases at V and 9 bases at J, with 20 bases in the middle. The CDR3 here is CASSGARERGSEQFF. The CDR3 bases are TGTGCCAGCAGCGGCGCGCGGGAGAGGGGGAGTGAGCAGTTCTTC. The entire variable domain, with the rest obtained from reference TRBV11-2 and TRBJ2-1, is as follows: EAGVAQSPRYKIIEKRQSVAFWCNPISGHATLYWYQQILGQGPKLLIQFQNNGVVDDSQLPKDRFSAERLKGVDSTLKIQPAKLEDSAVYLCASSGARERGSEQFFGPGTRLTVL.

The CDR3 DNA follows: TGTGCCAGCAGCTTAAACGTCCTGACCGGGACTCCGAACACTGAAGCTTTCTTT. Protein product: CASSLNVLTGTPNTEAFF. The chain employs TRBV7-3 and TRBJ1-1, with D possibly matching TRBD1 (5 bases). CDR3 length equals 18 residues. Trimming removed 1 base from V and 1 base from J, with 19 bases in between. Germline CDR1 reads SGHTA; CDR2 reads FQGTGA.

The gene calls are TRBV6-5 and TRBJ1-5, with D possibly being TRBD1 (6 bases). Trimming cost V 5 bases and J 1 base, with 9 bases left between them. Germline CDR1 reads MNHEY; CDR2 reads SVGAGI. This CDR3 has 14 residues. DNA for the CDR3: TGTGCCAGCAGTCCGGACAGAAGCAATCAGCCCCAGCATTTT. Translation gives CASSPDRSNQPQHF.

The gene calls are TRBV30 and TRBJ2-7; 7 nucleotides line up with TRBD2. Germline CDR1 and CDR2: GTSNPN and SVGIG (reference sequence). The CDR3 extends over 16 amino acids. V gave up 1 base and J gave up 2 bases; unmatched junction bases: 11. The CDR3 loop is CAWSGRASGRTYEQYF. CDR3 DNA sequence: TGTGCCTGGAGTGGGAGGGCTAGCGGACGTACCTACGAGCAGTACTTC.

CDR3 bases: TGTGCCAGCAGCGCAAAGATCCCCGATACTTCCTACAATGAGCAGTTCTTC. It codes for CASSAKIPDTSYNEQFF. This sequence joins TRBV5-5 and TRBJ2-1; D not resolved. The V end lost 4 bases, the J end lost 1 base, and 18 bases lay between the germline ends. This CDR3 is 17 amino acids long. Germline loops: CDR1 SGHKS, CDR2 YYEKEE (reference sequence). Full variable domain (outside the CDR3, taken from reference TRBV5-5 and TRBJ2-1): DAGVTQSPTHLIKTRGQQVTLRCSPISGHKSVSWYQQVLGQGPQFIFQYYEKEERGRGNFPDRFSARQFPNYSSELNVNALLLGDSALYLCASSAKIPDTSYNEQFFGPGTRLTVL.

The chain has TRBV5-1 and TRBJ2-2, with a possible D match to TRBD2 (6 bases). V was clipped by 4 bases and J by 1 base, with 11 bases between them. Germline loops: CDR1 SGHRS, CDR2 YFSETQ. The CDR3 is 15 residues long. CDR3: CASSSQAGNTGELFF. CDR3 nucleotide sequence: TGCGCCAGCAGCAGCCAAGCGGGGAACACCGGGGAGCTGTTTTTT.